Reported below is one T cell receptor beta chain. This record comes from a study of technical replicates of blood from four donors. Deletions cut 6 bases from V and 4 bases from J, with 18 bases between. The V gene's germline CDR1 is SQVTM and CDR2 ANQGSEA. The CDR3 has 14 amino acids. Produced via immunoSEQ multiplex PCR; TCRdb's table is partial and in-frame only. Of around 65,000 clones in the sample, 80% to 90% were seen once. This receptor was obtained from a human donor in good health. Some clones in this sample may be carry-over from other donors' samples. Sequencing was performed on PBMCs. The chain joins TRBV29-1 to TRBJ2-5; D may be TRBD1 (5 bases). This chain's CDR3 is CSVAPDPQGETQYF. CDR3 in DNA: TGCAGCGTCGCCCCCGACCCCCAGGGAGAGACCCAGTACTTC.